The clone carrying this T cell receptor beta chain was seen more than once but under ten times. The length of the CDR3 is 17 residues. CDR1 and CDR2 from the germline V gene are KGHSH and LQKENI. Trimming removed 6 bases from V and 4 bases from J; junction bases left unmatched: 12. MiXCR was run by TCRdb on the RT-PCR reads, yielding one entry per CDR3 protein. The table lists 650,000 to 800,000 distinct CDR3 sequences, approximately 14% of them singletons. Material for sequencing was memory CD4+ T cells from blood. The rearrangement uses TRBV18 and TRBJ2-2; 9 nucleotides agree with TRBD2. This receptor was taken from a female donor in good health, serving as a healthy control. CDR3 DNA: TGTGCCAGCTCCCACGACGCCGGACTAGCGTCCACCGGGGAGCTGTTTTTT. Translation: CASSHDAGLASTGELFF.